This TCR beta chain was obtained from a study of shared clonotypes between healthy human individuals. About the research overall: A couple of women and a few men aged 18 to 49 made up the donors.

CDR3 length: 16 amino acids. Germline V gives CDR1 MGHRA, CDR2 YSYEKL. Trimming removed 3 bases from V and 6 bases from J, with 15 bases in between. As to this clone: No antigen is known for it.

Study-level findings and limits: In a few donors, around 5.5% of naive CD4 clonotypes appeared in common.

The input for sorted-subset replicate PCRs was approximately 200 ng DNA, tens of thousands of T cell genomes. The method was immunoSEQ multiplex PCR; TCRdb's version includes in-frame clones alone and lacks a portion of them. Here the sample spans over a million clones, roughly 75% being singletons. J is TRBJ1-6 and V is TRBV4-1; a possible D gene is TRBD1 (5 bases). The clonotype originates from a young man in good health. Sequencing was done on a sample of memory CD4+ T cells sorted from blood. Stated subset: CD45RA-negative fraction. The CDR3 loop is CASSHRIRDLNSPLHF. Written as DNA, the CDR3 is TGCGCCAGCAGCCATAGAATCCGGGACCTTAATTCACCCCTCCACTTT.